The rows below give T cell receptor beta chains drawn from one sample of a study of beta chain features in type 1 diabetes. Repertoires were generated with immunoSEQ multiplex PCR, while TCRdb's copy carries only in-frame clones and drops some. The table has roughly 53,000 clones, approximately 45% seen once. Material for sequencing was Tregs from blood. The origin of the receptors is a man aged 30 to 45 with type 1 diabetes. Both conserved end residues are trimmed from each CDR3.

TRBJ2-5,TRBV29-1,11,SVGILLGETQY
TRBJ2-3,TRBV28,12,ASSLSQGQDTQY
TRBJ2-5,TRBV2,12,ASSDSGAGETQY
TRBJ2-7,TRBV11-1,14,ASSSYTGGVPYEQY
TRBJ1-1,TRBV6-1,13,ASSLGTGGNTEAF
TRBJ1-1,TRBV29-1,11,SADPRGNTEAF
TRBJ2-4,TRBV28,15,ASSPPHVAGGKNIQY
TRBJ2-1,TRBV15,15,ATSSGGGRRGYNEQF
TRBJ2-2,TRBV5-1,13,ASSLSRGNTGELF
TRBJ2-7,TRBV7-2,15,ASSLSLGGRSSYEQY
TRBJ2-5,TRBV6-1,14,ASSGLAGFWEETQY
TRBJ1-2,TRBV7-2,13,ASSLANRGRGGYT
TRBJ1-2,TRBV28,13,ASRPGQGANYGYT
TRBJ2-1,TRBV27,12,ASSGSPPYNEQF
TRBJ2-5,TRBV27,16,ASSLYPLAGVGEETQY